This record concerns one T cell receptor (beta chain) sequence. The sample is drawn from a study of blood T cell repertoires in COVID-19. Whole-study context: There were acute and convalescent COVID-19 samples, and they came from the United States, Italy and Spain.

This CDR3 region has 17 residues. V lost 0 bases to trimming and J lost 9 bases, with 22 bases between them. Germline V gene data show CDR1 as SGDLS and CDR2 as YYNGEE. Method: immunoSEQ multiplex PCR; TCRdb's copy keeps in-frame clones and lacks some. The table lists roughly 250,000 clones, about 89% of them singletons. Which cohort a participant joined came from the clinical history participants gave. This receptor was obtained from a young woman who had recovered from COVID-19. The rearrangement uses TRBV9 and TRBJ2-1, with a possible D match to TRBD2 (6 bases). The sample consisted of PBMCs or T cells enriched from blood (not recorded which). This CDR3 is CASSVEWGDGRRSEQFF. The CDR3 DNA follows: TGTGCCAGCAGCGTAGAGTGGGGGGACGGCCGGAGGAGTGAGCAGTTCTTC.